The 5 T cell receptor beta chains in this list originate from one sample, sequenced in a study of T cell responses to AZD1222 COVID-19 vaccine. Assay: immunoSEQ multiplex PCR; the TCRdb copy retains only in-frame clones and omits some. In the table there are roughly 120,000 clones, 92% of which are singletons. The sequencing here drew on peripheral blood, taken on day 0 of AZD1222 vaccination. The receptors were sampled from an adult in good health.

The rearrangement links TRBV15 to TRBJ1-5, with D tentatively TRBD1 (5 bases). Trimming left V 0 bases short and J 0 bases short, with 18 bases between. Germline values: CDR1 LNHNV, CDR2 YYDKDF (reference sequence). CDR3 size: 19 residues. The CDR3 sequence: CATSRDMWLDGHSNQPQHF. CDR3 nucleotide sequence: TGTGCCACCAGCAGAGATATGTGGTTGGATGGACATAGCAATCAGCCCCAGCATTTT.

The genes are TRBV12-5 and TRBJ1-1; D gene ambiguous. The CDR3 covers 18 residues. Trimming stripped 0 bases from V and 0 bases from J, with 17 bases between. Germline CDR1 and CDR2: LGHNT and FRNRAP. The CDR3 coding sequence is TGTGCTAGTGGTTTGGTACTATTTCAGAGCGCGATGAACACTGAAGCTTTCTTT. Its protein product is CASGLVLFQSAMNTEAFF.

The chain combines TRBV11-3 with TRBJ2-1; D uncertain. The V end was cut by 5 bases, the J end by 4 bases, with 15 bases between. This CDR3 spans 15 amino acids. Germline loops: CDR1 SGHNT, CDR2 YENEEA. The CDR3 DNA reads as TGTGCCAGCAGCCCCGGCGCTAATTCGTACAATGAGCAGTTCTTC. Translation: CASSPGANSYNEQFF.

The table lists this clone with a count of one. V is TRBV7-8 and J is TRBJ1-2; tentative D call: TRBD1 (5 bases). The V gene lost 0 bases and the J gene lost 3 bases, with 8 bases spanning the gap. Germline CDR1 is SGHVS and CDR2 is FQNEAQ. The CDR3 is 14 amino acids. CDR3 in amino acids: CASSLAGADYGYTF. CDR3 DNA sequence: TGTGCCAGCAGCTTAGCCGGGGCTGACTATGGCTACACCTTC.

V usage is TRBV10-1 and J usage is TRBJ2-1; D possibly matches TRBD1 or TRBD2 (5 bases each). V lost 4 bases and J lost 3, with 10 bases in between. The V gene's germline CDR1 is WNHNN and CDR2 SYGVQD (reference sequence). This CDR3 spans 14 amino acids. CDR3 DNA sequence: TGCGCCAGCAGTGTGGGGGAGAACTACAATGAGCAGTTCTTC. Translated: CASSVGENYNEQFF.